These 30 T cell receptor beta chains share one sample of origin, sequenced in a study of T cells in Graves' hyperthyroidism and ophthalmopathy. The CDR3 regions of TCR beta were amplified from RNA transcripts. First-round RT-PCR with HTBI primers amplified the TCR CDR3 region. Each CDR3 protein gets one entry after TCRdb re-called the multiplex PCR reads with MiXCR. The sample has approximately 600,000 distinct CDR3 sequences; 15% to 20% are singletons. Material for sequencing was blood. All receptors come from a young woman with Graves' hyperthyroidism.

The CDR3 loop reads CASRPRPWGIIRFF. The CDR3 nucleotides read TGTGCCAGCAGGCCACGTCCATGGGGGATTATACGGTTCTTC. The chain recombines TRBV6-1 with TRBJ2-1; TRBD1 or TRBD2 may be the D gene (5 bases each). CDR3 length: 14 amino acids. Trimming pared 6 bases from V and 15 bases from J, leaving 24 bases between. Germline CDR1 is MNHNS and CDR2 is SASEGT.

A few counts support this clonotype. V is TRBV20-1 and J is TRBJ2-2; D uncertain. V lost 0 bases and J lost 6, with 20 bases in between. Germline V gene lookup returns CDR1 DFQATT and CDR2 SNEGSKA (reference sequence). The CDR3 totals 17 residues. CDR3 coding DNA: TGCAGTGCTAGAGATCATGTTAGTAGATCGACGGCCGGGGAGCTGTTTTTT. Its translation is CSARDHVSRSTAGELFF.

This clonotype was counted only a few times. This CDR3 reads CAISEGVKDTQYF. The CDR3 region has the DNA TGTGCCATCAGTGAGGGGGTGAAAGATACGCAGTATTTT. J is TRBJ2-3 and V is TRBV10-3, with D hard to call. This CDR3 has 13 amino acids. Trimming took off 2 bases at V and 5 bases at J, with 8 bases between the two ends. The germline V gene encodes CDR1 ENHRY and CDR2 SYGVKD.

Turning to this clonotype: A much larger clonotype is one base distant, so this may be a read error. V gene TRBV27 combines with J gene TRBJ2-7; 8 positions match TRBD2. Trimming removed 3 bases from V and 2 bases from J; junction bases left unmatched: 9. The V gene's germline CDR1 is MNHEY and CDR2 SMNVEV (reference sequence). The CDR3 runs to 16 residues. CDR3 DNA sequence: TGTGCCAGCAGTTTGTCTCGACGGGGGGGGGCCTACGAGCAGTACTTC. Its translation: CASSLSRRGGAYEQYF.

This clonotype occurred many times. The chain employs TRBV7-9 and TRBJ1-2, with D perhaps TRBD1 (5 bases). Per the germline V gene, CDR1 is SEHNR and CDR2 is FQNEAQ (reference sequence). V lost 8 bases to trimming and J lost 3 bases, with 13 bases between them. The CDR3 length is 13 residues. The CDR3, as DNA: TGTGCCAGCCTCGGGGGGACGGACTATGGCTACACCTTC. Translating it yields CASLGGTDYGYTF.

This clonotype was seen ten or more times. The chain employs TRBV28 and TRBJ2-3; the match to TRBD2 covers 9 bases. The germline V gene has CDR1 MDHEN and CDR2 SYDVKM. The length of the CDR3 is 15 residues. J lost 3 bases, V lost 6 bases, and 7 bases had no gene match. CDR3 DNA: TGTGCCAGCAGGTCTGTGCGGGAGGGTACAGATACGCAGTATTTT. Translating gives CASRSVREGTDTQYF.

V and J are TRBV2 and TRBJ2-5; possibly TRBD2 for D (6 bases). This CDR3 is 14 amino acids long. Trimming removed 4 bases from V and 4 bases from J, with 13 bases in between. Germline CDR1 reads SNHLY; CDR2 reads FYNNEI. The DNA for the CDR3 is TGTGCCAGCAGTGGGGGGGAACTATCAGAGACCCAGTACTTC. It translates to CASSGGELSETQYF.

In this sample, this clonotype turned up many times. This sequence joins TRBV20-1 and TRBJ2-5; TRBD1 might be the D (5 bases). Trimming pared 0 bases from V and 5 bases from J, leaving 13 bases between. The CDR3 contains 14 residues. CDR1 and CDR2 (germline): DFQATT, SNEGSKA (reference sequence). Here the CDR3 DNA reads TGCAGTGCTAGAGACCCCACAGGCTTGGAGACCCAGTACTTC. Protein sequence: CSARDPTGLETQYF.

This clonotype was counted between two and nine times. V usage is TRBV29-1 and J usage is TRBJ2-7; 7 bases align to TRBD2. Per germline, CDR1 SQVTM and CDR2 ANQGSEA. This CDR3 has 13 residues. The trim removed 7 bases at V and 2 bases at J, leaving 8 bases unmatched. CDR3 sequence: CSGRGGNTYEQYF. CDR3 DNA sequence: TGCAGCGGTAGGGGAGGGAATACCTACGAGCAGTACTTC.

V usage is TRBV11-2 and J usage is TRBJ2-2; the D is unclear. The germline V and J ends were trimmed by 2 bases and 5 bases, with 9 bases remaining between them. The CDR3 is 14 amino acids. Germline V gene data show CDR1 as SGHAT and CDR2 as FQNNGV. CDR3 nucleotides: TGTGCCAGCAGCTTAATCCGTCGGACCGGGGAGCTGTTTTTT. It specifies CASSLIRRTGELFF. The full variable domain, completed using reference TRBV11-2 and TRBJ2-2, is EAGVAQSPRYKIIEKRQSVAFWCNPISGHATLYWYQQILGQGPKLLIQFQNNGVVDDSQLPKDRFSAERLKGVDSTLKIQPAKLEDSAVYLCASSLIRRTGELFFGEGSRLTVL.

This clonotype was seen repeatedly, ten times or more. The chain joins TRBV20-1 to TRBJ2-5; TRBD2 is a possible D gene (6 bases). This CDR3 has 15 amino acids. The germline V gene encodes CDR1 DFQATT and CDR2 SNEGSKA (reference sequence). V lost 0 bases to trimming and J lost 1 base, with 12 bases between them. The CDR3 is CSARDLGDFQETQYF. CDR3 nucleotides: TGCAGTGCTAGAGATCTGGGGGACTTCCAAGAGACCCAGTACTTC.

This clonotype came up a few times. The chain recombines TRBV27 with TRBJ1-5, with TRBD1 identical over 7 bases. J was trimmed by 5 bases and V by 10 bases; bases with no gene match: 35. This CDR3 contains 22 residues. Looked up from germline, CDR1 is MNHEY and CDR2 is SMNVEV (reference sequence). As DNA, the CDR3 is TGTGCCACCTCCCCCCCGCGCGCAGGGTTTTTGGCAGGGGGGGGCGAGGATCAGCCCCAGCATTTT. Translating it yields CATSPPRAGFLAGGGEDQPQHF.

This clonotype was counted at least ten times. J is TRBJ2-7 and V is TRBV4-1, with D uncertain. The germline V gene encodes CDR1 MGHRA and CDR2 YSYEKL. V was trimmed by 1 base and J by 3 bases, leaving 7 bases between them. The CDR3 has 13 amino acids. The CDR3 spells CASSQGLGYEQYF. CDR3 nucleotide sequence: TGCGCCAGCAGCCAAGGCCTGGGCTACGAGCAGTACTTC.

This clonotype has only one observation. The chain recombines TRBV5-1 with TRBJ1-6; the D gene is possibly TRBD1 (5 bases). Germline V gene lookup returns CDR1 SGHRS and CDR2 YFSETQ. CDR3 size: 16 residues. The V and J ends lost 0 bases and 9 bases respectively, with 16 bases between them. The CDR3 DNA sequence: TGCGCCAGCAGCTTGGCAGGGATGGGATTCGGTTCACCCCTCCACTTT. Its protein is CASSLAGMGFGSPLHF.

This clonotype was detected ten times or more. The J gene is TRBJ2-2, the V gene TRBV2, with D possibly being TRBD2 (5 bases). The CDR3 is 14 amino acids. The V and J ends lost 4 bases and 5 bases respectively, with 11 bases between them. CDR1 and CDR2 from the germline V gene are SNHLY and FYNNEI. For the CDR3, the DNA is TGTGCCAGCAGTGGGTTACGGGGAACCGGGGAGCTGTTTTTT. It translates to CASSGLRGTGELFF.

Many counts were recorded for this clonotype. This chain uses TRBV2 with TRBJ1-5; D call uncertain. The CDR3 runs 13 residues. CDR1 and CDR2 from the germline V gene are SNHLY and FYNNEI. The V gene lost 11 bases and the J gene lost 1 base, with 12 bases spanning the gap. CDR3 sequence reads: CASGPESNQPQHF. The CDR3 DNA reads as TGTGCCTCCGGGCCGGAGAGCAATCAGCCCCAGCATTTT.

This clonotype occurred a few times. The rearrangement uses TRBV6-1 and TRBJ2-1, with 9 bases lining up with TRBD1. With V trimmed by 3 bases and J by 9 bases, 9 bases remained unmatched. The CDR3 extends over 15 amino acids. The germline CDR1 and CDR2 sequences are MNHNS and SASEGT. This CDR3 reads CASSDTGTGRGEQFF. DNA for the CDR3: TGTGCCAGCAGTGACACCGGGACAGGGCGGGGTGAGCAGTTCTTC.

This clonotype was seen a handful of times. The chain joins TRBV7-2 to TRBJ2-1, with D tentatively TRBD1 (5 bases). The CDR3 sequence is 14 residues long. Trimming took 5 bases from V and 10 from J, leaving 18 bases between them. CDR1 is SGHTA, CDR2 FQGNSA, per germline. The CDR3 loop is CASSTRGAFGEQFF. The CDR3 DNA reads TGTGCCAGCAGCACACGTGGGGCCTTTGGCGAGCAGTTCTTC.

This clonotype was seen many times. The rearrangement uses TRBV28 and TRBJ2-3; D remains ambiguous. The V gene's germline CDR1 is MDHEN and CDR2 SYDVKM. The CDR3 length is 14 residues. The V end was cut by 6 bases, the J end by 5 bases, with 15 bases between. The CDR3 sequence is CASSSPSEGDTQYF. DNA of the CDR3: TGTGCCAGCAGCTCCCCGTCGGAAGGAGATACGCAGTATTTT.

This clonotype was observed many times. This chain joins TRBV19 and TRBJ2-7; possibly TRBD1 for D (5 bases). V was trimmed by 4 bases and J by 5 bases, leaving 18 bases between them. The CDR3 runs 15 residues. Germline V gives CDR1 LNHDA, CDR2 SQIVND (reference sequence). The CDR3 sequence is CASSTRQRNGDEQYF. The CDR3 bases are TGTGCCAGTAGTACCAGACAGAGAAATGGCGACGAGCAGTACTTC.

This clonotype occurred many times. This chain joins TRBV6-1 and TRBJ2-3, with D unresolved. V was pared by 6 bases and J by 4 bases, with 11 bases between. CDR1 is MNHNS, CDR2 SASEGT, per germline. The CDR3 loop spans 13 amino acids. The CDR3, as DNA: TGTGCCAGCAGCTACCACAAGTCAGATACGCAGTATTTT. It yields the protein CASSYHKSDTQYF.

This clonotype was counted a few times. The CDR3 DNA reads TGCGCCAGCAGCCTCCAGAGGAGGGTTCAAGGGGATACGCAGTATTTT. It translates to CASSLQRRVQGDTQYF. The chain has TRBV4-1 and TRBJ2-3; D possibly corresponds to TRBD2 (6 bases). The V and J ends lost 4 bases and 6 bases respectively, with 20 bases between them. The CDR3 is 16 residues long. Germline V gene sequence: CDR1 MGHRA, CDR2 YSYEKL.

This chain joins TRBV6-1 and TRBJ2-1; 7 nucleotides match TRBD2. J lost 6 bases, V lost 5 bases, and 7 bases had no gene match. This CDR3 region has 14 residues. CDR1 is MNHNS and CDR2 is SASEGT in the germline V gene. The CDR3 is CASSSGTVFNEQFF. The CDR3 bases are TGTGCCAGCAGTAGCGGGACTGTTTTCAATGAGCAGTTCTTC.

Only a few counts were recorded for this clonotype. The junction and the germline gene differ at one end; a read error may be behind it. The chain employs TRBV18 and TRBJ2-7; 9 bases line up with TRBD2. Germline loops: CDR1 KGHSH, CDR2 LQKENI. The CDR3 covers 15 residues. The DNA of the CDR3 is TGTGCCAGCTCCCAGGGACTAGCCGTTGCCTACGAGCAGCACTTC. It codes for CASSQGLAVAYEQHF.

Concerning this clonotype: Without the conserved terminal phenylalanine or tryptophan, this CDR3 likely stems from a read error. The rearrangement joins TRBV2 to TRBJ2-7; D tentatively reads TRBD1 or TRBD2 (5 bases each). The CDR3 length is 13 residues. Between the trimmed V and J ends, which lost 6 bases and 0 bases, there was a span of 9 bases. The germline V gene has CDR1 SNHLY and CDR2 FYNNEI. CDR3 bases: TGTGCCAGCAGCGGGGACGGCTCCTACGAGCAGTACTCC. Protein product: CASSGDGSYEQYS.

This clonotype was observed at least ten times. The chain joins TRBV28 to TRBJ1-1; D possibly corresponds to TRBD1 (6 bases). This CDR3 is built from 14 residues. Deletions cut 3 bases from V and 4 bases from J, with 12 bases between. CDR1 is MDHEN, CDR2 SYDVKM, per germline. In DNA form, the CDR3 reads TGTGCCAGCAGTTTTTGGGAAGGGGGCACTGAAGCTTTCTTT. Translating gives CASSFWEGGTEAFF.

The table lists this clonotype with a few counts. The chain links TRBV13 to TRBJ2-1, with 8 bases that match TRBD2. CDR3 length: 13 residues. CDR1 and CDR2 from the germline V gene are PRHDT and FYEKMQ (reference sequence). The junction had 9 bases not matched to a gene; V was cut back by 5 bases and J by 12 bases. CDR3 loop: CASSASGLLMQFF. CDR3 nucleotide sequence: TGTGCCAGCAGCGCTAGCGGGTTATTGATGCAGTTCTTC.

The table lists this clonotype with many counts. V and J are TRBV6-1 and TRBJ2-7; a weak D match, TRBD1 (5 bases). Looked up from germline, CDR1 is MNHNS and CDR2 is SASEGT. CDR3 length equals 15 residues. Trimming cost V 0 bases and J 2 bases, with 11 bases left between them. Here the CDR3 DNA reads TGTGCCAGCAGTGAAGCAAAGACAGTTGCCTACGAGCAGTACTTC. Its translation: CASSEAKTVAYEQYF.

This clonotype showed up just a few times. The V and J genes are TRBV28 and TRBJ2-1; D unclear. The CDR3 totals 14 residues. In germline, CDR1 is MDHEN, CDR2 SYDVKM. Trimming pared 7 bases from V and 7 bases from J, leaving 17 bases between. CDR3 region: CASTFRVDSNEQFF. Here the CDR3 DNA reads TGTGCCAGCACCTTTAGGGTAGATAGTAATGAGCAGTTCTTC.

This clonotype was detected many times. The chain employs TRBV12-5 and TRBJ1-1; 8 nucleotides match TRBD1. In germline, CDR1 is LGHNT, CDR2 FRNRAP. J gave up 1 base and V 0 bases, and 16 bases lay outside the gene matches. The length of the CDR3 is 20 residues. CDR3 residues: CASGLVRGRGLSFTNTEAFF. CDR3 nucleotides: TGTGCTAGTGGTTTGGTACGTGGCAGGGGGCTATCTTTCACGAACACTGAAGCTTTCTTT.